The 27 T cell receptor beta chains listed next were all sequenced from one sample in a study of T-cell reconstitution after alpha-beta-depleted transplantation in children. Researchers prepared the TCRbeta library using unique molecular identifiers, the study reports. A single record per CDR3 protein comes from TCRdb applying MiXCR to the PCR reads. This table has some 520,000 distinct CDR3 sequences, 30% to 35% appearing once. The source material was PBMCs from the stem cell graft donor, sampled from the stem cell graft. These receptors all come from a human donor who donated a stem cell graft to a child with aplastic anemia.

This clonotype was counted between two and nine times. The gene calls are TRBV3-1 and TRBJ1-2, with D uncertain. This CDR3 has 15 amino acids. In germline, CDR1 is LGHDT, CDR2 YNNKEL (reference sequence). The V end was cut by 1 base, the J end by 2 bases, with 11 bases between. Here the CDR3 reads CASSQAETGNYGYTF. CDR3 coding DNA: TGTGCCAGCAGCCAAGCCGAGACGGGCAACTATGGCTACACCTTC. The full variable domain, its missing parts supplied by reference TRBV3-1 and TRBJ1-2, is DTAVSQTPKYLVTQMGNDKSIKCEQNLGHDTMYWYKQDSKKFLKIMFSYNNKELIINETVPNRFSPKSPDKAHLNLHINSLELGDSAVYFCASSQAETGNYGYTFGSGTRLTVV.

The chain couples TRBV6-2 or TRBV6-3 to TRBJ2-2, with TRBD2 identical over 15 bases. Germline lookup yields CDR1 MNHEY and CDR2 SVGEGT. This CDR3 has 19 amino acids. Losses at the gene ends were 5 bases for V and 4 bases for J; bases not matched to a gene: 11. The chain's CDR3 is CASSHGLAGGPRGTGELFF. CDR3 in DNA: TGTGCCAGCAGTCATGGACTAGCGGGAGGGCCGCGGGGCACCGGGGAGCTGTTTTTT.

This clonotype was seen only a few times. The rearrangement uses TRBV7-9 and TRBJ2-5; a possible D gene is TRBD2 (6 bases). CDR3 length equals 15 residues. Looked up from germline, CDR1 is SEHNR and CDR2 is FQNEAQ (reference sequence). V lost 1 base and J lost 2, with 11 bases in between. The CDR3 DNA is TGTGCCAGCAGCTTAGGCCGGGAGCCTCAAGAGACCCAGTACTTC. As protein: CASSLGREPQETQYF.

This chain connects TRBV12-3 or TRBV12-4 to TRBJ1-5, with 9 bases lining up with TRBD1. Germline trimming cut 6 bases from V and 6 bases from J; bases unmatched to any gene: 12. This CDR3 is built from 16 residues. DNA of the CDR3: TGTGCCAGCAGACACTCAGGGGGGGACAGGGTTCAGCCCCAGCATTTT. It yields the protein CASRHSGGDRVQPQHF.

V and J are TRBV29-1 and TRBJ2-3; TRBD2 might be the D (6 bases). There are 16 residues in the CDR3. With 5 bases removed from V and 2 bases from J, the gap between germline ends came to 20 bases. CDR1 and CDR2 from the germline V gene are SQVTM and ANQGSEA. The CDR3 region is CSVLIYERGITDTQYF. As DNA, the CDR3 is TGCAGCGTTTTGATTTACGAGCGCGGGATCACAGATACGCAGTATTTT.

The V gene is TRBV18, the J gene TRBJ2-3; 7 positions match TRBD2. CDR3 length: 16 amino acids. Per the germline V gene, CDR1 is KGHSH and CDR2 is LQKENI. After removal of 2 bases from V and 3 bases from J, the junction contained 8 bases not matched to a gene. CDR3 sequence: CASSPMVASGTDTQYF. The CDR3 coding sequence is TGTGCCAGCTCACCAATGGTGGCTAGCGGAACAGATACGCAGTATTTT.

This clonotype has just a few counts. CDR3 sequence (DNA): TGTGCCAGCAGCCCGCGCCCAAACAATGAGCAGTTCTTC. It yields the protein CASSPRPNNEQFF. This chain links TRBV5-6 with TRBJ2-1; D not resolved. The CDR3 runs 13 residues. CDR1 and CDR2 (germline): SGHDT, YYEEEE. Between the trimmed V and J ends, which lost 4 bases and 5 bases, there was a span of 10 bases.

Here the CDR3 reads CASSLTLASGRANEQFF. For the CDR3, the DNA is TGTGCCAGCAGCTTAACCCTGGCTAGCGGGAGGGCAAATGAGCAGTTCTTC. This sequence joins TRBV7-3 and TRBJ2-1; TRBD2 agrees at 12 bases. Germline CDR1 and CDR2: SGHTA and FQGTGA. The CDR3 covers 17 residues. The V and J ends lost 0 bases and 7 bases, in that order; junction bases with no gene match: 7.

The genes are TRBV7-2 and TRBJ1-5, with a tentative D call TRBD1 (6 bases). Germline assignment: CDR1 SGHTA and CDR2 FQGNSA. This CDR3 contains 12 residues. V lost 8 bases to trimming and J lost 5 bases, with 10 bases between them. Here the CDR3 reads CASQSGDQPQHF. CDR3 bases: TGTGCCAGCCAGTCAGGGGATCAGCCCCAGCATTTT.

This clonotype has just a few counts. The J gene is TRBJ2-1, the V gene TRBV29-1; D is uncertain. Germline CDR1 reads SQVTM; CDR2 reads ANQGSEA. Trimming stripped 4 bases from V and 4 bases from J, with 14 bases between. This CDR3 has 14 amino acids. The CDR3 nucleotides are TGCAGCGTTGCGGGCAGGAAGGGTTACAATGAGCAGTTCTTC. It specifies CSVAGRKGYNEQFF.

The CDR3 loop reads CASSPGQVYGYTF. In DNA, the CDR3 is TGCGCCAGCAGCCCGGGACAGGTCTATGGCTACACCTTC. This rearrangement joins TRBV4-3 to TRBJ1-2, with 8 bases identical to TRBD1. Per germline, CDR1 LGHNA and CDR2 YSLEER. V was pared by 4 bases and J by 4 bases, with 2 bases of the junction left unmatched. This CDR3 is 13 amino acids long.

The rearrangement joins TRBV7-9 to TRBJ1-1; unclear D gene. The length of the CDR3 is 14 residues. V shed 1 base and J shed 4 bases, with 10 bases lying between them. CDR1 is SEHNR and CDR2 is FQNEAQ in the germline V gene (reference sequence). The CDR3 DNA follows: TGTGCCAGCAGCTTAGTAGATCTGAGCACTGAAGCTTTCTTT. Translating gives CASSLVDLSTEAFF.

The V and J genes are TRBV9 and TRBJ2-5; 7 nucleotides line up with TRBD1. The germline V gene encodes CDR1 SGDLS and CDR2 YYNGEE. V was pared by 3 bases and J by 2 bases, with 10 bases of the junction left unmatched. This CDR3 spans 16 amino acids. CDR3 amino acids: CASSARLGGWQETQYF. CDR3 bases: TGTGCCAGCAGCGCTAGGTTAGGGGGCTGGCAAGAGACCCAGTACTTC.

The chain has TRBV3-1 and TRBJ1-2; D may be TRBD1 (5 bases). The germline CDR1 and CDR2 sequences are LGHDT and YNNKEL (reference sequence). The CDR3 sequence is 15 residues long. V was shortened by 4 bases and J by 4 bases, with 16 bases between the two germline ends. The CDR3 sequence: CASSPGGGRLYGYTF. The CDR3 DNA reads TGTGCCAGCAGCCCCGGGGGGGGACGCCTCTATGGCTACACCTTC.

V is TRBV9 and J is TRBJ2-4; D may correspond to TRBD1 or TRBD2 (6 bases each). The CDR3 spans 14 residues. V dropped 0 bases and J dropped 4 bases, with 8 bases sitting between them. The germline V gene encodes CDR1 SGDLS and CDR2 YYNGEE. CDR3 protein: CASSVGGGKNIQYF. CDR3 coding DNA: TGTGCCAGCAGCGTAGGAGGGGGGAAAAACATTCAGTACTTC.

The chain couples TRBV6-1 to TRBJ2-1, with 10 bases aligning to TRBD2. This CDR3 has 16 residues. V shed 6 bases and J 3 bases; nucleotides not matched to a gene: 8. From germline, CDR1 is MNHNS and CDR2 SASEGT. The CDR3 region is CASSVSLAGVYNEQFF. In DNA form, the CDR3 reads TGTGCCAGCAGCGTAAGCCTAGCGGGAGTCTACAATGAGCAGTTCTTC.

The V and J genes are TRBV19 and TRBJ2-1; D may match TRBD1 or TRBD2 (5 bases each). The CDR3 is made up of 16 amino acids. Germline assignment: CDR1 LNHDA and CDR2 SQIVND (reference sequence). The ends were cut back, 6 bases at V and 2 bases at J, with 17 bases in the middle. Written as DNA, the CDR3 is TGTGCCAGTAGCTACTATGCAGGGACCACCTACAATGAGCAGTTCTTC. This encodes CASSYYAGTTYNEQFF.

In its sample, this clonotype was seen a few times. The chain joins TRBV12-3 or TRBV12-4 to TRBJ2-3; D may be TRBD1 (6 bases). The ends were cut back, 6 bases at V and 0 bases at J, with 10 bases in the middle. There are 14 residues in the CDR3. Here the CDR3 reads CASRLQGSTDTQYF. DNA for the CDR3: TGTGCCAGCAGGTTACAGGGTAGCACAGATACGCAGTATTTT.

This clonotype was recorded a few times. The V and J genes are TRBV3-1 and TRBJ2-1, with D perhaps matching TRBD2 (6 bases). CDR1 and CDR2 from the germline V gene are LGHDT and YNNKEL (reference sequence). V was cut by 3 bases and J by 2 bases, with 11 bases left in between. This CDR3 has 15 residues. For the CDR3, the DNA is TGTGCCAGCAGCCAGCCCACTAGCCCCTACAATGAGCAGTTCTTC. Its protein is CASSQPTSPYNEQFF.

This clonotype was seen a few times. V gene TRBV30 combines with J gene TRBJ2-1; D tentatively fits TRBD1 or TRBD2 (5 bases each). From germline, CDR1 is GTSNPN and CDR2 SVGIG (reference sequence). This CDR3 is built from 12 residues. Trimming removed 4 bases at V and 9 bases at J, with 13 bases between. In DNA form, the CDR3 reads TGTGCCTGGAACGCGTGGGACGGTGAGCAGTTCTTC. Its protein product is CAWNAWDGEQFF.

The chain has TRBV3-1 and TRBJ2-5; D is perhaps TRBD2 (6 bases). The V end was cut by 0 bases, the J end by 1 base, with 12 bases between. CDR1 and CDR2 from the germline V gene are LGHDT and YNNKEL (reference sequence). This CDR3 region has 16 residues. CDR3 amino acids: CASSQDTAGPQETQYF. The CDR3 DNA follows: TGTGCCAGCAGCCAAGATACGGCGGGGCCCCAAGAGACCCAGTACTTC.

This clonotype was observed a handful of times. This rearrangement joins TRBV20-1 to TRBJ2-2, with TRBD2 matching 9 bases. V shed 5 bases and J 7 bases; nucleotides not matched to a gene: 11. The CDR3 runs to 15 residues. The V gene's germline CDR1 is DFQATT and CDR2 SNEGSKA (reference sequence). The CDR3 DNA sequence: TGCAGTGCTGATCTAGCGGGAAGAAGGGGCGGGGAGCTGTTTTTT. Its translation: CSADLAGRRGGELFF.

This clonotype turned up a few times. J is TRBJ2-1 and V is TRBV7-2; 7 nucleotides agree with TRBD2. This CDR3 has 17 residues. The germline CDR1 and CDR2 sequences are SGHTA and FQGNSA. V was clipped by 4 bases and J by 6 bases; unmatched bases: 15. The CDR3 loop reads CASSSLAADVTLNEQFF. The DNA for the CDR3 is TGTGCCAGCAGCTCCCTAGCGGCAGATGTCACACTCAATGAGCAGTTCTTC. Supplemented by reference TRBV7-2 and TRBJ2-1, the full variable domain reads GAGVSQSPSNKVTEKGKDVELRCDPISGHTALYWYRQSLGQGLEFLIYFQGNSAPDKSGLPSDRFSAERTGGSVSTLTIQRTQQEDSAVYLCASSSLAADVTLNEQFFGPGTRLTVL.

The chain combines TRBV5-1 with TRBJ1-4; D gene uncertain. CDR1 and CDR2 from the germline V gene are SGHRS and YFSETQ. This CDR3 has 15 residues. V lost 0 bases to trimming and J lost 0 bases, with 6 bases between them. CDR3 in amino acids: CASSLDPATNEKLFF. The CDR3, as DNA: TGCGCCAGCAGCTTGGACCCGGCAACTAATGAAAAACTGTTTTTT.

This clonotype has a handful of counts. This chain connects TRBV19 to TRBJ1-5; D possibly corresponds to TRBD1 (5 bases). This CDR3 region has 13 residues. The germline V gene encodes CDR1 LNHDA and CDR2 SQIVND (reference sequence). The V end was cut by 10 bases, the J end by 7 bases, with 17 bases between. CDR3 protein: CATRDSSTQPQHF. The CDR3 DNA follows: TGTGCCACTAGGGACTCCTCCACCCAGCCCCAGCATTTT.

At least ten counts were recorded for this clonotype. The chain is built from TRBV6-1 and TRBJ1-2; perhaps TRBD1 as D (5 bases). The CDR3 consists of 13 residues. Trimming removed 5 bases at V and 2 bases at J, with 9 bases between. Per the germline V gene, CDR1 is MNHNS and CDR2 is SASEGT. CDR3 in DNA: TGTGCCAGCAGTCCGTCAGGGAACTATGGCTACACCTTC. It specifies CASSPSGNYGYTF.

The chain links TRBV20-1 to TRBJ2-1; D assignment may be TRBD1 or TRBD2 (5 bases each). V was cut by 4 bases and J by 10 bases, with 20 bases left in between. CDR1 is DFQATT and CDR2 is SNEGSKA in the germline V gene (reference sequence). This CDR3 is built from 14 residues. CDR3 sequence (DNA): TGCAGTGCTATCGCCGGATTTGGGACGTCGGAGCAGTTCTTC. Residues: CSAIAGFGTSEQFF.